Reported below is one T cell receptor (beta chain). Use of 60 Vbeta and 13 Jbeta primers characterized the PCR. Sequenced by immunoSEQ multiplex PCR; TCRdb stores in-frame clones only, minus some. The sample includes 110,000 or so clones, 81% of them seen just once. These data are taken from a study of cytomegalovirus exposure and HLA in healthy donors. Study overall: There were some 380 genotyped donors. Of these, about 80% fell in the genetic ancestry cluster associated with self-reported Caucasian donors.

With V trimmed by 7 bases and J by 3 bases, 9 bases remained unmatched. Germline V gene sequence: CDR1 SGHAT, CDR2 FQDESV (reference sequence). This CDR3 spans 14 amino acids. Sequencing input: PBMCs. This sequence joins TRBV11-1 and TRBJ2-7, with 7 bases fitting TRBD2. The TCR comes from a woman aged 35 to 49 in good health and CMV-seronegative. In DNA form, the CDR3 reads TGTGCCAGCAAACAAGGGAGGGGAGTCTACGAGCAGTACTTC. Amino acids: CASKQGRGVYEQYF. The variable domain in full, completed from reference TRBV11-1 and TRBJ2-7, reads EAEVAQSPRYKITEKSQAVAFWCDPISGHATLYWYRQILGQGPELLVQFQDESVVDDSQLPKDRFSAERLKGVDSTLKIQPAELGDSAMYLCASKQGRGVYEQYFGPGTRLTVT.